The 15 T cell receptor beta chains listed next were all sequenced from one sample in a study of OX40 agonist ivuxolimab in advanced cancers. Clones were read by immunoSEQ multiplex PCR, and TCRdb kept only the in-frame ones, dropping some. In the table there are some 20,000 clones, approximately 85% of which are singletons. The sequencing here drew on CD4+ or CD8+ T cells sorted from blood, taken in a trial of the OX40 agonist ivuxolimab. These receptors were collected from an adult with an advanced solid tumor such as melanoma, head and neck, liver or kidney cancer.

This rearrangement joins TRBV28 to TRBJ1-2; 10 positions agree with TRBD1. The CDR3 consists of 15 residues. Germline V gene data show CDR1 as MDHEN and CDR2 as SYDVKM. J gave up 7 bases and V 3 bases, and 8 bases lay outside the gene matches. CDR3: CASSFRTGGFGGYTF. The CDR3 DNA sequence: TGTGCCAGCAGTTTCAGGACAGGGGGGTTCGGTGGCTACACCTTC.

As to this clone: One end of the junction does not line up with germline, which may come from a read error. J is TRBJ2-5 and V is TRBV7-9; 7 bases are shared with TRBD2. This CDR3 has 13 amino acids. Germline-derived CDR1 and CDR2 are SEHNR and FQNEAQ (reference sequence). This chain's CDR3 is CASSLAVQETQYF. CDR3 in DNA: TGTGCCAGCAGCCTAGCGGTCCAGGAGACCCAGTACTTC.

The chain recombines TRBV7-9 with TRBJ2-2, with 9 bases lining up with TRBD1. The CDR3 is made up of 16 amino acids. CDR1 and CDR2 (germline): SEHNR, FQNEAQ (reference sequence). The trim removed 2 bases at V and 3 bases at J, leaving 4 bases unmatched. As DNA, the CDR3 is TGTGCCAGCAGCTTATGGGGACAGGGCGACACCGGGGAGCTGTTTTTT. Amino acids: CASSLWGQGDTGELFF.

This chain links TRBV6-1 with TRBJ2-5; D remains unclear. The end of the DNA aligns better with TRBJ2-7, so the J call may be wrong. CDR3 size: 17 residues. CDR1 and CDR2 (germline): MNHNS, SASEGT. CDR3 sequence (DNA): TGTGCCAGCAGTGAAGCCCTCGTTGGCACAATTGCCTACGAGCAGTACTTC. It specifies CASSEALVGTIAYEQYF.

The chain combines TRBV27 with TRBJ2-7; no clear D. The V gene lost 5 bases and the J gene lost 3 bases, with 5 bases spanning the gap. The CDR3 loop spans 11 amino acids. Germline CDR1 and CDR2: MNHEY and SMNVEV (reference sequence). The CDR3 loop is CASSLNYEQYF. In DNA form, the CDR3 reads TGTGCCAGCAGTCTAAACTACGAGCAGTACTTC.

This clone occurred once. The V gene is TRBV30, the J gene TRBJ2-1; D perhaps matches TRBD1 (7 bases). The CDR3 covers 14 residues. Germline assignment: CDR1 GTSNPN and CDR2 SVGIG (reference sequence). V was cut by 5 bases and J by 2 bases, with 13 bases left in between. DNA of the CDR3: TGTGCCTGGGGGGCAGGGGGGACCTACAATGAGCAGTTCTTC. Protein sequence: CAWGAGGTYNEQFF.

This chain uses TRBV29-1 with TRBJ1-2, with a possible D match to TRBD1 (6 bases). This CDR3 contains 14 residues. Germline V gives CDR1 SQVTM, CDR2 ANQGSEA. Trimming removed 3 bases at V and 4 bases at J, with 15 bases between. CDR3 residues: CSVDFSDSFYGYTF. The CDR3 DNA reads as TGCAGCGTTGACTTCTCGGACAGCTTCTATGGCTACACCTTC.

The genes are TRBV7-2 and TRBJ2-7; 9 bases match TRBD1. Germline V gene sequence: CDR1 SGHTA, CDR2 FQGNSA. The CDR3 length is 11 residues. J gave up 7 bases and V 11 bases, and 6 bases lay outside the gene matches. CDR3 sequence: CAVETGGEQYF. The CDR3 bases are TGTGCCGTAGAGACAGGGGGTGAGCAGTACTTC.

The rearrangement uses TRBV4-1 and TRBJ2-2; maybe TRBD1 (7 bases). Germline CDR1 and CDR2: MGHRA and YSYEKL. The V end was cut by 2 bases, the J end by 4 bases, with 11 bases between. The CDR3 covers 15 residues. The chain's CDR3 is CASSQWQGGTGELFF. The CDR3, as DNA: TGCGCCAGCAGCCAATGGCAGGGGGGCACCGGGGAGCTGTTTTTT.

The CDR3 spells CASSQGISYGYTF. The CDR3 DNA follows: TGCGCCAGCAGCCAGGGGATTAGCTATGGCTACACCTTC. The V gene is TRBV4-1, the J gene TRBJ1-2; D remains ambiguous. Germline values: CDR1 MGHRA, CDR2 YSYEKL. V gave up 3 bases and J gave up 4 bases, with 9 bases separating them. The CDR3 contains 13 residues.

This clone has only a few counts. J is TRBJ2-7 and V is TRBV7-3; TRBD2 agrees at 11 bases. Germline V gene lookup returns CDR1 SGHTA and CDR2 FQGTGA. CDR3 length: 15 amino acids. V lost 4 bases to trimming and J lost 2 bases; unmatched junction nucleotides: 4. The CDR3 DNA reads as TGTGCCAGCAGCTCGGGACTAGCGGCACCCTACGAGCAGTACTTC. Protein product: CASSSGLAAPYEQYF.

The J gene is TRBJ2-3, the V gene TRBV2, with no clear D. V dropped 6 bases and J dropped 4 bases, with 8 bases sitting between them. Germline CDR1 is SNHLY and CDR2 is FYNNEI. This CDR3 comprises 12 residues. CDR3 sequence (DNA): TGTGCCAGCAGCACAGCCGCAGATACGCAGTATTTT. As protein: CASSTAADTQYF.

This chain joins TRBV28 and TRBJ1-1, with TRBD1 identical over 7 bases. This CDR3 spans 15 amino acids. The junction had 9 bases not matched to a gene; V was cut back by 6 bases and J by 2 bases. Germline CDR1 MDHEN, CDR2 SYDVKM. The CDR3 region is CASSRRQGPNTEAFF. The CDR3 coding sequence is TGTGCCAGCAGCCGTAGACAGGGCCCAAACACTGAAGCTTTCTTT. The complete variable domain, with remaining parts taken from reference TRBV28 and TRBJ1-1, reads DVKVTQSSRYLVKRTGEKVFLECVQDMDHENMFWYRQDPGLGLRLIYFSYDVKMKEKGDIPEGYSVSREKKERFSLILESASTNQTSMYLCASSRRQGPNTEAFFGQGTRLTVV.

CDR3 DNA sequence: TGCAGCGTTGGGGCCCCCGGTTCACCCCTCCACTTT. Translation: CSVGAPGSPLHF. The chain links TRBV29-1 to TRBJ1-6; D gene unclear. The CDR3 loop spans 12 amino acids. The germline V gene has CDR1 SQVTM and CDR2 ANQGSEA. Trimming cost V 4 bases and J 9 bases, with 10 bases left between them.

The CDR3 nucleotides are TGTGCCTGGAGTGTACTAGTGTCCTACAATGAGCAGTTCTTC. Translation gives CAWSVLVSYNEQFF. The chain has TRBV30 and TRBJ2-1; TRBD2 is a possible D gene (5 bases). Between the trimmed V and J ends, which lost 0 bases and 1 base, there was a span of 7 bases. Germline assignment: CDR1 GTSNPN and CDR2 SVGIG (reference sequence). CDR3 length: 14 residues.